This T cell receptor (beta chain) comes out of a study of spatial heterogeneity in lung cancer. Study-wide context: Alpha-chain sequences were consistently detected in smaller numbers than beta-chain sequences. In the raw reads, each unique TCR and UMI combination was present more than ten times on average.

Findings and caveats of the study: Compared with follow-up, resection was when ubiquitous expanded tumor TCRs appeared in blood more.

The germline CDR1 and CDR2 sequences are MRHNA and SNTAGT. The CDR3 consists of 15 residues. V shed 8 bases, J shed 5 bases, and the junction held 7 bases outside the gene matches. As to this clonotype: Its antigen remains unidentified.

As for time point: sample taken at primary tumor resection. Sequencing was performed on whole RNA extracted from tumor and nontumor lung tissue, or from frozen PBMC, and the material was left unsorted. About 73 TRACERx patients with early, untreated non-small cell lung cancer donated samples. TCRdb used MiXCR to reprocess the 5' RACE reads, holding one entry per CDR3 protein. This table holds some 38,000 distinct CDR3 sequences, 7.5% found once. V usage is TRBV6-4 and J usage is TRBJ2-2; TRBD2 matches 11 bases. This material consisted of PBMCs, taken at surgery. The TCR was taken from a male donor with early-stage non-small cell lung cancer. The CDR3 region is CASSPGLAATGELFF. In nucleotides, the CDR3 is TGTGCCAGCTCCCCGGGACTAGCGGCTACCGGGGAGCTGTTTTTT.